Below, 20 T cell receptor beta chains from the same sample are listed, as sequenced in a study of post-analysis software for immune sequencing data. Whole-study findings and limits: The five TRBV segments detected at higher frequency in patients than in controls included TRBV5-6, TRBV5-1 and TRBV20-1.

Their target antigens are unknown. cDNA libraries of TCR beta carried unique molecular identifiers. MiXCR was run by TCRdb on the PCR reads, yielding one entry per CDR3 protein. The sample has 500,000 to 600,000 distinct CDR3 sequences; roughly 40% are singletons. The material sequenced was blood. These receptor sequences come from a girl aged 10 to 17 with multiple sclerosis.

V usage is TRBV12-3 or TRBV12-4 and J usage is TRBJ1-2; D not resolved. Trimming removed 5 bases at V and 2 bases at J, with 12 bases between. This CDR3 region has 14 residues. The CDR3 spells CASSRTGRNYGYTF. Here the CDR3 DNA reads TGTGCCAGCAGTCGCACGGGGAGAAACTATGGCTACACCTTC.

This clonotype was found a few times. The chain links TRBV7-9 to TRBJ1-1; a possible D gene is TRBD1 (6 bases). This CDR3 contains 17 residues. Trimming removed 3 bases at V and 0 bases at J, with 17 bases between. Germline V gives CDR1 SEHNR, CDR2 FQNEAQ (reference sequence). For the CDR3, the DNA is TGTGCCAGCAGCTTCCGTATTAACAGGGATGTGAACACTGAAGCTTTCTTT. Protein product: CASSFRINRDVNTEAFF.

The CDR3 coding sequence is TGTGCCAGCAGCTCCTCAGGGGATCAGCCCCAGCATTTT. Translated, it gives CASSSSGDQPQHF. The chain couples TRBV5-5 to TRBJ1-5; possible D gene TRBD1, 6 bases. CDR1 SGHKS and CDR2 YYEKEE come from the germline V gene (reference sequence). The CDR3 runs 13 residues. V was shortened by 3 bases and J by 5 bases, with 9 bases between the two germline ends.

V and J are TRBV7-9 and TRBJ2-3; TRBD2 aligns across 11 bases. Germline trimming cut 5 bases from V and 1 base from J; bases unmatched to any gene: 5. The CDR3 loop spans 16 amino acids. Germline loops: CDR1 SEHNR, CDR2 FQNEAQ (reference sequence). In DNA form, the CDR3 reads TGTGCCAGCAGCGTCGCTAGCGGGGGGCGCACAGATACGCAGTATTTT. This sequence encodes CASSVASGGRTDTQYF. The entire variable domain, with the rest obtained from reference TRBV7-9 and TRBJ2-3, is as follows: DTGVSQNPRHKITKRGQNVTFRCDPISEHNRLYWYRQTLGQGPEFLTYFQNEAQLEKSRLLSDRFSAERPKGSFSTLEIQRTEQGDSAMYLCASSVASGGRTDTQYFGPGTRLTVL.

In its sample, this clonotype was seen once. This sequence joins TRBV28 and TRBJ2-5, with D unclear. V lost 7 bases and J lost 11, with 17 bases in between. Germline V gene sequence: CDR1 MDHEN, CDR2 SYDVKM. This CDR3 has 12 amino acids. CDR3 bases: TGTGCCAGCATTAATCATAACAATGAGCAGTACTTC. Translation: CASINHNNEQYF. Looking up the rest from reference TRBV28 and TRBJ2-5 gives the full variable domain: DVKVTQSSRYLVKRTGEKVFLECVQDMDHENMFWYRQDPGLGLRLIYFSYDVKMKEKGDIPEGYSVSREKKERFSLILESASTNQTSMYLCASINHNNEQYFGPGTRLLVL.

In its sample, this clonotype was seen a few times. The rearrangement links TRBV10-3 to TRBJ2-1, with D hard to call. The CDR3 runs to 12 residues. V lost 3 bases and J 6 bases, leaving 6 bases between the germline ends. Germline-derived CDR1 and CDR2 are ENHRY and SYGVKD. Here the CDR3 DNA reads TGTGCCATCAGTGATCAGTCCAATGAGCAGTTCTTC. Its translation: CAISDQSNEQFF.

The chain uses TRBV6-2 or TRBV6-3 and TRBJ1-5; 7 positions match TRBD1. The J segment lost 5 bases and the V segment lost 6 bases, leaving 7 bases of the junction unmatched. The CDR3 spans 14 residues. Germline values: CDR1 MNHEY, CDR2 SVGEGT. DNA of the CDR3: TGTGCCAGCAGGACATACAGGGGTGATCAGCCCCAGCATTTT. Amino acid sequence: CASRTYRGDQPQHF.

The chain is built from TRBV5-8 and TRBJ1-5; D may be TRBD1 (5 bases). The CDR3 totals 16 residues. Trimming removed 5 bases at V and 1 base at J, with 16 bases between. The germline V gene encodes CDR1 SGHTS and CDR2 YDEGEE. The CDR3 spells CASRNLGGPSNQPQHF. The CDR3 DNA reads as TGTGCCAGCAGGAATCTGGGGGGTCCGAGCAATCAGCCCCAGCATTTT.

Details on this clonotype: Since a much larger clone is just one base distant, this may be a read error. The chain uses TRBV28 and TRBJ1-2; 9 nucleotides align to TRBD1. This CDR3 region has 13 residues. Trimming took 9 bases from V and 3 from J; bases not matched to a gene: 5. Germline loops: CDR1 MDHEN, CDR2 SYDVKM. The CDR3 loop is CARLQGADYGYTF. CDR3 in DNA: TGTGCCAGGCTACAGGGGGCCGACTATGGCTACACCTTC.

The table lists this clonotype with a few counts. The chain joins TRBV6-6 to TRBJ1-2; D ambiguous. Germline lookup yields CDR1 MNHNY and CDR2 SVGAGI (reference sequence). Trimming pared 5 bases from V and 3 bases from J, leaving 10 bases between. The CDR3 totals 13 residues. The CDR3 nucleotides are TGTGCCAGCAGTGTAGACGGTTACTATGGCTACACCTTC. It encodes CASSVDGYYGYTF.

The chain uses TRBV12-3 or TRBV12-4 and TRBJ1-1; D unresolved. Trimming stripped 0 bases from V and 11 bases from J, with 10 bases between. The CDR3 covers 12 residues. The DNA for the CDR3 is TGTGCCAGCAGTTTAGCGCGGATGTGGGCTTTCTTT. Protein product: CASSLARMWAFF.

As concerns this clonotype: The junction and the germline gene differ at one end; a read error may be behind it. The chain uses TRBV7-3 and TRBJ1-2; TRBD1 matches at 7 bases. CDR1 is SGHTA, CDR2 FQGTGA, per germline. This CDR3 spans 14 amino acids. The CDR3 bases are TGTGCCGGCAGCTCGGACAGGAACCTATATGGCTACACCTTC. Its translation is CAGSSDRNLYGYTF.

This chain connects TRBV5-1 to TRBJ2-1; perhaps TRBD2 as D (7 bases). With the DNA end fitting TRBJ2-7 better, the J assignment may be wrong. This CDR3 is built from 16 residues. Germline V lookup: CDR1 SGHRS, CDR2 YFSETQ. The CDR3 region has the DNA TGCGCCAGCGCCCCCCGGGGGGCCCTCTCCTACAATGAGCAGTACTTC. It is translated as CASAPRGALSYNEQYF.

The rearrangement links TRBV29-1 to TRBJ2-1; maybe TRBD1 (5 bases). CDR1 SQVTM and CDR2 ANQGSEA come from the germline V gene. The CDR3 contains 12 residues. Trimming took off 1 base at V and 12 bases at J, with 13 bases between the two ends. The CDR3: CSVEVVQGGQFF. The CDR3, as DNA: TGCAGCGTTGAAGTCGTCCAGGGCGGGCAGTTCTTC.

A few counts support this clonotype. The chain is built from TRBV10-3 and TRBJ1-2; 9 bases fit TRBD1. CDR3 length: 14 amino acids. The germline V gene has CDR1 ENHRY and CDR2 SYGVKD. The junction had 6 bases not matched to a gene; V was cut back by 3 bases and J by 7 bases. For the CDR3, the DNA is TGTGCCATCAGTGAACCGGGACAGGGCCCTGGCTACACCTTC. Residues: CAISEPGQGPGYTF.

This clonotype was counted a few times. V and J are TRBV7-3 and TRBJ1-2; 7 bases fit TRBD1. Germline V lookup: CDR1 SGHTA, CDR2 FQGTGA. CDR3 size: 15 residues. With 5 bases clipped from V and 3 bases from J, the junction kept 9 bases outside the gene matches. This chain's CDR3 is CASSPRGGGDYGYTF. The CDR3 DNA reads TGTGCCAGCAGCCCCCGGGGAGGGGGCGACTATGGCTACACCTTC.

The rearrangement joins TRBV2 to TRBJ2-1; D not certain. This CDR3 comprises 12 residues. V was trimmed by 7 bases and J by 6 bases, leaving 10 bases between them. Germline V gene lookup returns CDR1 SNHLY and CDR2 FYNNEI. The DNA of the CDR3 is TGTGCCAGCACAGTAGAGCGCAATGAGCAGTTCTTC. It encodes CASTVERNEQFF.

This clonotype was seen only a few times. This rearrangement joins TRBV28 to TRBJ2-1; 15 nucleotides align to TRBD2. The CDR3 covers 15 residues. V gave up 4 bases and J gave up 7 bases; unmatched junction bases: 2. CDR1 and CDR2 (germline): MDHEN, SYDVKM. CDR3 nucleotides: TGTGCCAGCAGTTCCGGGACTAGCGGGAGGAATGAGCAGTTCTTC. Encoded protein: CASSSGTSGRNEQFF.

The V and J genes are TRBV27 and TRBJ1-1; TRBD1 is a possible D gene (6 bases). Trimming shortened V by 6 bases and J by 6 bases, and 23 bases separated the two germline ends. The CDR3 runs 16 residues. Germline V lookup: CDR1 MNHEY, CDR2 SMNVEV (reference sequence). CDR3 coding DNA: TGTGCCAGCAGCCGAAGGGGGAGCCTGATGTTCGCTGAAGCTTTCTTT. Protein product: CASSRRGSLMFAEAFF.

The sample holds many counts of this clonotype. The CDR3: CASSLALGRETQYF. The CDR3 region has the DNA TGTGCCAGCAGCTTAGCCTTAGGGCGAGAGACCCAGTACTTC. This chain connects TRBV7-2 to TRBJ2-5; D is unclear. The CDR3 totals 14 residues. Trimming shortened V by 0 bases and J by 4 bases, and 9 bases separated the two germline ends. Germline V gene sequence: CDR1 SGHTA, CDR2 FQGNSA. The variable domain in full, completed from reference TRBV7-2 and TRBJ2-5, reads GAGVSQSPSNKVTEKGKDVELRCDPISGHTALYWYRQSLGQGLEFLIYFQGNSAPDKSGLPSDRFSAERTGGSVSTLTIQRTQQEDSAVYLCASSLALGRETQYFGPGTRLLVL.